The 23 T cell receptor beta chains listed next were all sequenced from one sample in a study of stem cell transplantation in POMP-related autoinflammatory disease. Libraries were prepared by immunoSEQ multiplex PCR; TCRdb keeps only in-frame clonotypes and omits some of them. In the table there are about 26,000 clones, 75% to 90% of which are singletons. The sequencing used CD4+ T cells from PBMCs, collected before stem cell transplantation. These receptors all come from a human donor with POMP-related autoinflammation and immune dysregulation (PRAID).

The chain recombines TRBV30 with TRBJ2-3, with D perhaps being TRBD1 or TRBD2 (6 bases each). Between the trimmed V and J ends, which lost 2 bases and 9 bases, there was a span of 15 bases. Germline CDR1 GTSNPN, CDR2 SVGIG (reference sequence). CDR3 length equals 13 residues. The CDR3 here is CAWSPRRGNTQYF. The CDR3 DNA reads as TGTGCCTGGAGTCCAAGGAGGGGGAACACGCAGTATTTT.

This sequence joins TRBV9 and TRBJ1-2; D unresolved. The length of the CDR3 is 14 residues. Trimming took off 0 bases at V and 3 bases at J, with 9 bases between the two ends. Per germline, CDR1 SGDLS and CDR2 YYNGEE. The CDR3, as DNA: TGTGCCAGCAGCGTAGCTTGGGCAGACTATGGCTACACCTTC. Translated: CASSVAWADYGYTF.

This rearrangement joins TRBV7-6 to TRBJ2-2, with D possibly being TRBD2 (6 bases). Germline loops: CDR1 SGHVS, CDR2 FNYEAQ. The CDR3 is made up of 14 amino acids. V lost 5 bases, J lost 3 bases, and 10 bases lay in between. In nucleotides, the CDR3 is TGTGCCAGCAGCCCGGGACTGGACACCGGGGAGCTGTTTTTT. This encodes CASSPGLDTGELFF.

The chain combines TRBV7-2 with TRBJ1-4, with D uncertain. Trimming stripped 4 bases from V and 8 bases from J, with 14 bases between. Germline V gives CDR1 SGHTA, CDR2 FQGNSA. CDR3 length equals 14 residues. The CDR3 is CASSSGPQGEKLFF. CDR3 bases: TGTGCCAGCAGCTCCGGGCCCCAAGGGGAAAAACTGTTTTTT.

The chain combines TRBV7-6 with TRBJ1-3, with D uncertain. V lost 7 bases and J 7 bases, leaving 20 bases between the germline ends. The germline V gene has CDR1 SGHVS and CDR2 FNYEAQ. The length of the CDR3 is 15 residues. The DNA for the CDR3 is TGTGCCAGCACCCTTGAGAGAGACCGTTCGAACACCATATATTTT. Amino acid sequence: CASTLERDRSNTIYF.

This chain joins TRBV25-1 and TRBJ2-4; D not resolved. In germline, CDR1 is MGHDK, CDR2 SYGVNS. This CDR3 comprises 14 residues. Trimming pared 8 bases from V and 2 bases from J, leaving 13 bases between. The CDR3 sequence: CASAPSFPKNIQYF. The CDR3, as DNA: TGTGCCAGCGCTCCGTCCTTTCCCAAAAACATTCAGTACTTC.

This chain uses TRBV30 with TRBJ2-7; D is uncertain. Germline V gene sequence: CDR1 GTSNPN, CDR2 SVGIG (reference sequence). V was cut by 1 base and J by 3 bases, with 4 bases left in between. This CDR3 has 11 amino acids. CDR3 sequence reads: CAWSENYEQYF. The CDR3 nucleotides read TGTGCCTGGAGTGAGAACTACGAGCAGTACTTC.

The CDR3 coding sequence is TGTGCCAGCAGTTTAGGGCTAGCGGGAGGAGAGACCCAGTACTTC. Translating it yields CASSLGLAGGETQYF. The chain links TRBV28 to TRBJ2-5; 11 bases map to TRBD2. The germline V gene encodes CDR1 MDHEN and CDR2 SYDVKM. V was pared by 2 bases and J by 4 bases, with 3 bases of the junction left unmatched. CDR3 length: 15 amino acids.

This chain uses TRBV7-9 with TRBJ2-1, with a tentative D call TRBD1 (6 bases). Trimming left V 1 base short and J 7 bases short, with 17 bases between. Germline V lookup: CDR1 SEHNR, CDR2 FQNEAQ (reference sequence). CDR3 size: 16 residues. This CDR3 is CASSLGAPQGLNEQFF. In DNA, the CDR3 is TGTGCCAGCAGCTTAGGGGCCCCCCAGGGGTTAAATGAGCAGTTCTTC.

The chain employs TRBV6-6 and TRBJ2-5; D remains unclear. V lost 4 bases and J 2 bases, leaving 11 bases between the germline ends. This CDR3 contains 14 residues. Germline CDR1 MNHNY, CDR2 SVGAGI (reference sequence). CDR3 nucleotide sequence: TGTGCCAGCAGTTCCCCCGGAAATCAAGAGACCCAGTACTTC. It yields the protein CASSSPGNQETQYF.

The chain couples TRBV7-9 to TRBJ2-3; 9 bases match TRBD2. With 4 bases clipped from V and 5 bases from J, the junction kept 7 bases outside the gene matches. The V gene's germline CDR1 is SEHNR and CDR2 FQNEAQ (reference sequence). The CDR3 totals 15 residues. The CDR3 is CASSSGAGGKDTQYF. CDR3 in DNA: TGTGCCAGCAGCTCAGGAGCGGGGGGAAAAGATACGCAGTATTTT.

The V gene is TRBV30, the J gene TRBJ2-6; 7 bases are a match to TRBD2. This CDR3 spans 15 amino acids. The germline V gene encodes CDR1 GTSNPN and CDR2 SVGIG (reference sequence). The junction had 4 bases not matched to a gene; V was cut back by 5 bases and J by 0 bases. The CDR3 is CAWGRAYSGANVLTF. Written as DNA, the CDR3 is TGTGCCTGGGGGAGGGCCTACTCTGGGGCCAACGTCCTGACTTTC.

The chain joins TRBV14 to TRBJ1-2, with unresolved D. Germline V CDR1 and CDR2: SGHDN, FVKESK. CDR3 length: 16 residues. V lost 0 bases to trimming and J lost 4 bases, with 15 bases between them. Here the CDR3 DNA reads TGTGCCAGCAGCCAAGATAGACCATTCGATCCCTATGGCTACACCTTC. Protein: CASSQDRPFDPYGYTF.

The rearrangement uses TRBV6-6 and TRBJ2-7; 7 nucleotides match TRBD2. J gave up 5 bases and V 7 bases, and 11 bases lay outside the gene matches. This CDR3 comprises 14 residues. Per the germline V gene, CDR1 is MNHNY and CDR2 is SVGAGI (reference sequence). CDR3 DNA sequence: TGTGCCAGCACCGTTCGGGGGGAGATAAACGAGCAGTACTTC. The encoded protein is CASTVRGEINEQYF.

In this sample, this clone turned up once. The V call is TRBV5-1, the J call TRBJ2-7, with 10 bases fitting TRBD1. Trimming removed 3 bases from V and 3 bases from J; junction bases left unmatched: 12. From germline, CDR1 is SGHRS and CDR2 YFSETQ. CDR3 length equals 17 residues. The CDR3: CASSSTLTGGIIYEQYF. The CDR3, as DNA: TGCGCCAGCAGCTCCACTCTGACAGGGGGCATTATCTACGAGCAGTACTTC.

The chain uses TRBV18 and TRBJ2-1, with 10 bases that match TRBD2. The CDR3 spans 15 residues. V shed 1 base, J shed 9 bases, and the junction held 6 bases outside the gene matches. The V gene's germline CDR1 is KGHSH and CDR2 LQKENI. The CDR3 coding sequence is TGTGCCAGCTCACCACGCTCTAGCGGGAGCGGTGAGCAGTTCTTC. Amino acid sequence: CASSPRSSGSGEQFF.

The chain joins TRBV4-1 to TRBJ2-3, with 14 bases matching TRBD2. Germline CDR1 is MGHRA and CDR2 is YSYEKL. The CDR3 runs 17 residues. J lost 3 bases, V lost 4 bases, and 6 bases had no gene match. The CDR3 coding sequence is TGCGCCAGCAGCCTTGGACTAGCGGGAGGAGGGACAGATACGCAGTATTTT. Protein product: CASSLGLAGGGTDTQYF.

This sequence joins TRBV28 and TRBJ2-7; 15 nucleotides align to TRBD2. In germline, CDR1 is MDHEN, CDR2 SYDVKM. The V and J ends lost 5 bases and 6 bases, in that order; junction bases with no gene match: 20. The CDR3 runs to 20 residues. CDR3 region: CASSPRQVPGLAGGPVEQYF. The CDR3 DNA is TGTGCCAGCAGTCCCCGACAGGTCCCGGGACTAGCGGGAGGCCCCGTCGAGCAGTACTTC.

V usage is TRBV7-9 and J usage is TRBJ1-5; 8 bases are a match to TRBD1. The CDR3 extends over 17 amino acids. V shed 2 bases, J shed 6 bases, and the junction held 12 bases outside the gene matches. From germline, CDR1 is SEHNR and CDR2 FQNEAQ (reference sequence). The CDR3 DNA sequence: TGTGCCAGCAGCTTAAGGGGTAGTGCAGGGGGCACTCAGCCCCAGCATTTT. This codes for CASSLRGSAGGTQPQHF.

The chain has TRBV10-1 and TRBJ2-3; 11 nucleotides match TRBD2. With 3 bases clipped from V and 3 bases from J, the junction kept 2 bases outside the gene matches. This CDR3 has 15 amino acids. Germline V gives CDR1 WNHNN, CDR2 SYGVQD (reference sequence). CDR3 coding DNA: TGCGCCAGCAGTGACCCTAGCGGGGGGACAGATACGCAGTATTTT. It specifies CASSDPSGGTDTQYF.

V is TRBV27 and J is TRBJ1-4; D uncertain. CDR3 length: 17 residues. The V and J ends lost 6 bases and 0 bases respectively, with 17 bases between them. Germline V CDR1 and CDR2: MNHEY, SMNVEV (reference sequence). CDR3 DNA sequence: TGTGCCAGCAGCGAGCGCGCCTACTCCTCAACTAATGAAAAACTGTTTTTT. Protein product: CASSERAYSSTNEKLFF.

The chain carries TRBV18 and TRBJ1-4; a possible D gene is TRBD1 (6 bases). The CDR3 is 15 residues long. V was trimmed by 5 bases and J by 8 bases, leaving 18 bases between them. The germline CDR1 and CDR2 sequences are KGHSH and LQKENI. The CDR3 coding sequence is TGTGCCAGCTCAGCTCTAACAGGGTCGGGCGAAAAACTGTTTTTT. Translated, it gives CASSALTGSGEKLFF.

DNA for the CDR3: TGTGCCATCAGTGAGTCGAGACAGGGACCCTCTGGAAACACCATATATTTT. Amino acid sequence: CAISESRQGPSGNTIYF. The chain couples TRBV10-3 to TRBJ1-3, with 7 bases matching TRBD1. V was clipped by 0 bases and J by 0 bases; unmatched bases: 5. The CDR3 is 17 residues long. Per the germline V gene, CDR1 is ENHRY and CDR2 is SYGVKD.